Each of the 10 T cell receptor beta chains below was sequenced from the same sample in a study of identifying expanded T cells in peripheral blood (dated by TCRdb to between 2018 and 2021). Library generation was performed with the immunoSEQ multiplex PCR assay. The source is immuneACCESS, and TCRdb retained only in-frame sequences with V and J called. Part of the clones is not carried over; for the studies checked, unresolved V genes explain less than half of this, and the remainder is unexplained. The sample has fewer than 85,000 clones on record, approximately 85% of them singletons. The top ten constitute 15% to 20% of the sample. The source material was blood. The receptor set was obtained from a person between 18 and 75 years old in good health.

This clone occurred once. CDR3 DNA: TGTGCCAGCAGGCCCAGGACAGGCTCCTACGAGCAGTACTTC. It specifies CASRPRTGSYEQYF. The V call is TRBV28, the J call TRBJ2-7; 7 bases line up with TRBD1. Trimming removed 6 bases from V and 0 bases from J; junction bases left unmatched: 5. Germline-derived CDR1 and CDR2 are MDHEN and SYDVKM. There are 14 residues in the CDR3.

CDR3 sequence: CASSVEGGSTDTQYF. In nucleotides, the CDR3 is TGTGCCAGCAGCGTTGAGGGGGGAAGCACAGATACGCAGTATTTT. The V and J genes are TRBV9 and TRBJ2-3, with D tentatively TRBD1 or TRBD2 (6 bases each). Trimming shortened V by 2 bases and J by 0 bases, and 10 bases separated the two germline ends. CDR3 length: 15 residues. CDR1 and CDR2 from the germline V gene are SGDLS and YYNGEE.

The CDR3 DNA reads as TGTGCCAGCAGTTACTCGACTCCCGCGTTGGGAGAGACCCAGTACTTC. It translates to CASSYSTPALGETQYF. V usage is TRBV6-5 and J usage is TRBJ2-5; D gene uncertain. Per the germline V gene, CDR1 is MNHEY and CDR2 is SVGAGI. This CDR3 is built from 16 residues. Trimming cost V 0 bases and J 4 bases, with 15 bases left between them.

The V call is TRBV4-2, the J call TRBJ2-3, with D possibly TRBD2 on 5 matching bases. This CDR3 is built from 14 residues. The V end lost 1 base, the J end lost 4 bases, and 9 bases lay between the germline ends. The V gene's germline CDR1 is LGHNA and CDR2 YNFKEQ. For the CDR3, the DNA is TGTGCCAGCAGCCAAGCCTCCGGGGCAGATACGCAGTATTTT. It specifies CASSQASGADTQYF.

This clone was found once. V is TRBV30 and J is TRBJ2-7, with a weak D call TRBD2 (6 bases). V shed 2 bases and J shed 3 bases, with 11 bases lying between them. The CDR3 sequence is 13 residues long. The germline V gene encodes CDR1 GTSNPN and CDR2 SVGIG (reference sequence). CDR3 in amino acids: CAWSTGAFYEQYF. The CDR3 DNA reads TGTGCCTGGAGTACGGGAGCGTTCTACGAGCAGTACTTC. Based on the CDR3 plus reference TRBV30 and TRBJ2-7, the full variable domain is SQTIHQWPATLVQPVGSPLSLECTVEGTSNPNLYWYRQAAGRGLQLLFYSVGIGQISSEVPQNLSASRPQDRQFILSSKKLLLSDSGFYLCAWSTGAFYEQYFGPGTRLTVT.

This chain connects TRBV9 to TRBJ2-5; the match to TRBD2 covers 10 bases. The junction had 10 bases not matched to a gene; V was cut back by 4 bases and J by 13 bases. The CDR3 has 13 residues. The V gene's germline CDR1 is SGDLS and CDR2 YYNGEE. CDR3 sequence reads: CASSTGLAAFPYF. The CDR3 nucleotides read TGTGCCAGCAGCACAGGACTAGCGGCATTCCCGTACTTC.

The V and J genes are TRBV7-9 and TRBJ2-1, with D perhaps matching TRBD1 (5 bases). There are 11 residues in the CDR3. CDR1 and CDR2 (germline): SEHNR, FQNEAQ (reference sequence). Trimming shortened V by 8 bases and J by 8 bases, and 10 bases separated the two germline ends. CDR3 region: CASQRGYEQFF. The CDR3 DNA follows: TGTGCCAGCCAAAGGGGTTATGAGCAGTTCTTC. The complete variable domain, with remaining parts taken from reference TRBV7-9 and TRBJ2-1, reads DTGVSQNPRHKITKRGQNVTFRCDPISEHNRLYWYRQTLGQGPEFLTYFQNEAQLEKSRLLSDRFSAERPKGSFSTLEIQRTEQGDSAMYLCASQRGYEQFFGPGTRLTVL.

This clone is a singleton in its sample. CDR3 sequence reads: CASSYAGTTDTQYF. The CDR3 DNA is TGTGCCAGCAGTTACGCGGGGACCACAGATACGCAGTATTTT. The genes are TRBV6-5 and TRBJ2-3; D might be TRBD2 (6 bases). Between the trimmed V and J ends, which lost 2 bases and 2 bases, there was a span of 8 bases. The CDR3 runs 14 residues. Germline V gene sequence: CDR1 MNHEY, CDR2 SVGAGI.

The J gene is TRBJ2-1, the V gene TRBV7-2; D could derive from TRBD1 or TRBD2 (5 bases each). The CDR3 has 18 amino acids. Per germline, CDR1 SGHTA and CDR2 FQGNSA. V gave up 5 bases and J gave up 4 bases, with 24 bases separating them. The CDR3 reads CASSKGRSPGPTYNEQFF. In DNA, the CDR3 is TGTGCCAGCAGCAAGGGACGGTCCCCGGGACCGACGTACAATGAGCAGTTCTTC.

The chain recombines TRBV9 with TRBJ1-1; the D is unclear. Trimming cost V 3 bases and J 5 bases, with 14 bases left between them. The CDR3 runs to 14 residues. Germline CDR1 reads SGDLS; CDR2 reads YYNGEE. The CDR3 bases are TGTGCCAGCAGCGGCTCGAAAGGAAAAACTGAAGCTTTCTTT. It translates to CASSGSKGKTEAFF. Full variable domain (outside the CDR3, taken from reference TRBV9 and TRBJ1-1): DSGVTQTPKHLITATGQRVTLRCSPRSGDLSVYWYQQSLDQGLQFLIQYYNGEERAKGNILERFSAQQFPDLHSELNLSSLELGDSALYFCASSGSKGKTEAFFGQGTRLTVV.